The source of this T cell receptor (beta chain) is a study of blood T cell repertoires in COVID-19. As handled by the study authors: Researchers report that nucleated cell counts were estimated from reference gene primer amplification. Profiling relied on immunoSEQ multiplex PCR, and the TCRdb table lists in-frame clones only, not all of them. That table gives V, J and clone size, and the DNA gave D and trimming. The table records 250,000 to 300,000 clones, around 82% of them present only once. In germline, CDR1 is MNHEY, CDR2 SVGAGI. The CDR3 loop spans 15 amino acids. Losses at the gene ends were 2 bases for V and 6 bases for J; bases not matched to a gene: 4.

The sequence came from an elderly man with acute or convalescent COVID-19. Input material: peripheral blood. V is TRBV6-5 and J is TRBJ1-6; 7 positions match TRBD1. In DNA form, the CDR3 reads TGTGCCAGCAGTTACGCGGGACAGCTTAATTCACCCCTCCACTTT. Translation: CASSYAGQLNSPLHF.